This T cell receptor (beta chain) was documented in a study of T cell repertoires in cytomegalovirus infection. The CDR3 has 16 amino acids. V was shortened by 2 bases and J by 0 bases, with 11 bases between the two germline ends. Per the germline V gene, CDR1 is DFQATT and CDR2 is SNEGSKA (reference sequence). From the reads, TCRdb called clonotypes with MiXCR, one entry per CDR3 protein. The data hold 250,000 or so distinct CDR3 sequences, with more than 15% observed a single time. V usage is TRBV20-1 and J usage is TRBJ1-6; maybe TRBD1 (5 bases). Sequencing input: CD8+ T cells from PBMCs. The clonotype was recovered from a human donor in good health (CMV status not recorded). Some clones in this sample may be carry-over from other donors' samples. CDR3 sequence (DNA): TGCAGTGCTAGAAGGGACGAGAGCTCCTATAATTCACCCCTCCACTTT. This codes for CSARRDESSYNSPLHF.